This T cell receptor (beta chain) originates from a study of beta chain features in type 1 diabetes (dated 2018 in TCRdb). Concerning the study at large: Mean age, gender distribution, total cell number and subset yield were not different between patients and healthy donors. Regulatory and stem cell-like memory subsets were obtained from only 8 patients and about eight healthy donors, while naive and central memory subsets were obtained from all 30 or so donors. Across all samples, 107,917,701 sorted cells were examined, and cell number per subset correlated strongly with RNA yield. The study compared TCRB repertoires of sorted circulating CD4+ T cell subsets between recently diagnosed type 1 diabetes patients and matched healthy donors.

The entire amount of isolated RNA was reverse transcribed using the High Capacity cDNA Reverse Transcription Kit, so the sequenced TCRB transcripts were expressed ones. Deep immunoSEQ sequencing was applied to naive, central memory and regulatory T cell samples, giving an average of around 4 million total reads per sample. Sorted cells were lysed in RLT buffer and RNA was extracted with DNase-treated RNeasy Micro or Mini kits, depending on cell number. To prevent cross-contamination, each cell subset was processed individually, whereas patient and healthy donor samples were processed jointly. TCRB sequences were amplified from cDNA with the immunoSEQ multiplex PCR, producing 87-bp fragments spanning the CDR3 region. Amplicons were sequenced on the Illumina HiSeq platform. Processing in the source paper ran as follows. PCR bias was computationally corrected using synthetic template baselines, reads within Hamming distance 2 were collapsed, and singletons that could not be merged were discarded. Reads were aligned against IMGT so that V, D and J genes, CDR3 length and insertions or deletions at six rearrangement sites could be assigned. Within each subset, clonotype counts were normalized to sorted cell number, after which true diversity and Gini coefficients were computed with the tcR R package. The overlap coefficient, calculated on TCRB nucleotide sequences, was used to measure repertoire sharing. Out-of-frame TCRB sequences from naive cells were analyzed as a proxy for the pre-selection repertoire. TCRdb took this table from immuneACCESS and kept in-frame rearrangements with V and J called. Such tables lack part of the clones; where checked against another copy, unresolved V genes explain under half of the gap, and the rest is unexplained. Clone size and V and J calls were adopted from that table, with D and trimming inferred from the DNA. For this sample there are roughly 500,000 clones; 10% to 12% appear just once. Jointly, the top ten make up 0.04% to 0.05% of the sample.

Broad study findings and their caveats: Because cDNA was sequenced instead of genomic DNA, highly expressing activated cells could be over-represented, though the groups showed no difference in activation or CD3 levels. Because the HLA sub-analyses included only small numbers of individuals, any influence of HLA type on TCRB rearrangement was left unresolved. Naive, central memory and regulatory TCRB repertoires appeared to be more alike among patients than among healthy donors. Type 1 diabetes patients showed a moderate but significant shortening of TCRB CDR3 length in all four CD4+ subsets. PCR might favor shorter templates, but patient and control samples were amplified and corrected together, so any skew would affect both groups equally. At VDJ recombination sites, type 1 diabetes patients had fewer insertions and more deleted nucleotides, which implies abnormalities in thymic rearrangement.

Reading the germline V gene gives CDR1 MGHDK and CDR2 SYGVNS. The germline V and J ends show losses of 1 base and 11 bases respectively, and no gene match explains 3 bases of the junction. The CDR3 goes from the cysteine to the phenylalanine over 12 residues. The entry retains the CDR3 DNA only, 36 bases that are in frame from base 1. Each donor gave one peripheral blood draw, averaging approximately 110 mL, which was collected into heparinised tubes. A BD FACSAria II was used to sort naive, central memory, regulatory and stem cell-like memory CD4+ T cells with a panel that included CD45RO, CCR7, CD25, CD127, CD95 and CD27. Purity was above 95% for every sorted population. Right away, PBMCs were isolated by Lymphoprep density gradient centrifugation and were stained directly, with no culture step. So that batch effects would be minimized, each experiment stained and sorted samples in pairs, pairing one healthy donor with one patient.

This clone appeared a few times. This receptor's antigen is unknown. Qualities for individual bases were not recorded, and no much larger clone is one base off. The sample consisted of naive CD4+ T cells from blood. The cell subset or site label of this sample denotes: true naive CD4+ T cells. The chain joins TRBV25-1 to TRBJ2-5; 8 nucleotides in the junction match TRBD2. This sequence was found in a woman younger than 35 in good health. The nucleotide sequence reads as follows: TGTGCCAGCAGTGAATCTCCTAGCGGGCAGTACTTC. It translates to CASSESPSGQYF.